This TCR beta chain was observed in a study of T-cell reconstitution after alpha-beta-depleted transplantation in children. This clonotype was counted between two and nine times. The TCRbeta library was prepared with unique molecular identifiers. Each CDR3 protein is one row after TCRdb ran MiXCR on the PCR reads. This sample has some 500,000 distinct CDR3 sequences, with about 17% found just once. Germline CDR1 SGHRS, CDR2 YFSETQ. This CDR3 region has 14 residues. Trimming took off 4 bases at V and 1 base at J, with 12 bases between the two ends. This sequence joins TRBV5-1 and TRBJ2-7; no clear D. The clonotype was recovered from a human donor who donated a stem cell graft to a child with acute lymphoblastic leukemia. Sequenced here: PBMCs from the stem cell graft donor, sampled from the stem cell graft. CDR3 sequence: CASSSWTESYEQYF. CDR3 sequence (DNA): TGCGCCAGCAGCAGCTGGACGGAGTCCTACGAGCAGTACTTC. The full variable domain, in which reference TRBV5-1 and TRBJ2-7 provide the parts outside the CDR3, is KAGVTQTPRYLIKTRGQQVTLSCSPISGHRSVSWYQQTPGQGLQFLFEYFSETQRNKGNFPGRFSGRQFSNSRSEMNVSTLELGDSALYLCASSSWTESYEQYFGPGTRLTVT.